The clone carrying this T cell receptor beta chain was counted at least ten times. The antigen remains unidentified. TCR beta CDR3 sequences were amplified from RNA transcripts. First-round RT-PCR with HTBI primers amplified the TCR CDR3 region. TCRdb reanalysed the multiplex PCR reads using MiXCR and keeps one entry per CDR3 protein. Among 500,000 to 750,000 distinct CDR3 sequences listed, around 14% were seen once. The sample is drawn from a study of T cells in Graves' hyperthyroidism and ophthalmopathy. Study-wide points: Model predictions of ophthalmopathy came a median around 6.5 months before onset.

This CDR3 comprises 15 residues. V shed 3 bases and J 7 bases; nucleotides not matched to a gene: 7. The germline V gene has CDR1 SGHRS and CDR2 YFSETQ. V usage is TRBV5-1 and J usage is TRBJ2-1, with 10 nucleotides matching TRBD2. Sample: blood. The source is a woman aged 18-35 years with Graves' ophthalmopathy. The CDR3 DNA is TGCGCCAGCAGCTCGGCTAGCGGGAGTACAAATGAGCAGTTCTTC. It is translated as CASSSASGSTNEQFF.